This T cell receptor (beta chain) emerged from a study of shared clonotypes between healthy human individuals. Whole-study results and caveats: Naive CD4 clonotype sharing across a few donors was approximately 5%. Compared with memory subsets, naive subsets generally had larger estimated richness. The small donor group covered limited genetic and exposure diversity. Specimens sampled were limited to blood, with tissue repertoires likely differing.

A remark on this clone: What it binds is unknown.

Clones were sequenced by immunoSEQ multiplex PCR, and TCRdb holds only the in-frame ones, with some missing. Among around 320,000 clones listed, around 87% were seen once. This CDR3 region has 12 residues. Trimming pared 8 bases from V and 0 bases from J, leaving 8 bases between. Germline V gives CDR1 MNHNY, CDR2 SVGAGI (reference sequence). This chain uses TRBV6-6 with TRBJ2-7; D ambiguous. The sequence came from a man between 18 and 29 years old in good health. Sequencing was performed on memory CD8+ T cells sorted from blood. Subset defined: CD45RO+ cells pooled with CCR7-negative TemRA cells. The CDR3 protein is CASSVHSYEQYF. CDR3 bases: TGTGCCAGCTCGGTCCACTCCTACGAGCAGTACTTC.